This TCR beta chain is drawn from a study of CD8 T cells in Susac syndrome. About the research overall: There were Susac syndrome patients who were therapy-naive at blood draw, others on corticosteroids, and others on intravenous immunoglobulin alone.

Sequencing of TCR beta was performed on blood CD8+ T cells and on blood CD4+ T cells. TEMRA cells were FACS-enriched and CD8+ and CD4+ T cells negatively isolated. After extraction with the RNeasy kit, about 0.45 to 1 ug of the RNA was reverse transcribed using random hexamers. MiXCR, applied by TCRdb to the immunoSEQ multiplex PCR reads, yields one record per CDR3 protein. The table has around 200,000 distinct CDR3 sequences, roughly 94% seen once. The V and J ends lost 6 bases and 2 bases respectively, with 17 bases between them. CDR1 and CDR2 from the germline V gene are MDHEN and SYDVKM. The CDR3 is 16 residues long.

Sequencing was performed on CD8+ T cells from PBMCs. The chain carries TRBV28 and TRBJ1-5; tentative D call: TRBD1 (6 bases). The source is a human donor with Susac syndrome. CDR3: CASRPRGFLGNQPQHF. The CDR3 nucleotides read TGTGCCAGCAGACCCAGGGGTTTCTTGGGCAATCAGCCCCAGCATTTT.